Each of the 8 T cell receptor beta chains below was sequenced from the same sample in a study of blood T cell repertoires in COVID-19. Sequencing was performed with immunoSEQ multiplex PCR; in TCRdb, only in-frame clones are kept and a portion is missing. The repertoire holds more than 140,000 clones, around 81% seen once, with 1.5% to 2% in the top ten. The sample comprised peripheral blood. The receptors originated from a human donor in a cohort sampled during active COVID-19.

The rearrangement links TRBV5-1 to TRBJ2-5; 7 positions match TRBD2. This CDR3 is 16 amino acids long. The germline V gene encodes CDR1 SGHRS and CDR2 YFSETQ. With V trimmed by 0 bases and J by 2 bases, 7 bases remained unmatched. The CDR3, as DNA: TGCGCCAGCAGCTTGGGGGCGGGAGTAATACAAGAGACCCAGTACTTC. This encodes CASSLGAGVIQETQYF.

The chain uses TRBV9 and TRBJ2-7, with D tentatively TRBD2 (6 bases). CDR1 SGDLS and CDR2 YYNGEE come from the germline V gene. The CDR3 covers 18 residues. V gave up 0 bases and J gave up 3 bases, with 22 bases separating them. CDR3 loop: CASSVGDSIPDPNYEQYF. The CDR3 DNA sequence: TGTGCCAGCAGCGTAGGGGACTCGATCCCGGATCCTAACTACGAGCAGTACTTC.

This chain joins TRBV10-3 and TRBJ2-5; 11 bases fit TRBD2. Germline V gene data show CDR1 as ENHRY and CDR2 as SYGVKD. The CDR3 sequence is 16 residues long. With V trimmed by 6 bases and J by 0 bases, 6 bases remained unmatched. CDR3 coding DNA: TGTGCCATCAGCGACCCGGGACTAGCGGACCAAGAGACCCAGTACTTC. Translated, it gives CAISDPGLADQETQYF.

The V call is TRBV6-2 or TRBV6-3, the J call TRBJ1-6; D perhaps matches TRBD1 (5 bases). Germline V gives CDR1 MNHEY, CDR2 SVGEGT. The CDR3 consists of 18 residues. V was clipped by 1 base and J by 8 bases, with 21 bases between them. CDR3 nucleotide sequence: TGTGCCAGCAGTTACTGGGGAACGGAGATAGGGGAGGATTCACCCCTCCACTTT. Translation gives CASSYWGTEIGEDSPLHF.

This chain uses TRBV9 with TRBJ2-5, with 11 bases aligning to TRBD2. The CDR3 is 15 amino acids. V lost 3 bases and J lost 2; bases outside the gene matches: 3. Per the germline V gene, CDR1 is SGDLS and CDR2 is YYNGEE. The CDR3 nucleotides read TGTGCCAGCAGCGCTAGCGGGAGGTTTCAAGAGACCCAGTACTTC. It translates to CASSASGRFQETQYF. Looking up the rest from reference TRBV9 and TRBJ2-5 gives the full variable domain: DSGVTQTPKHLITATGQRVTLRCSPRSGDLSVYWYQQSLDQGLQFLIQYYNGEERAKGNILERFSAQQFPDLHSELNLSSLELGDSALYFCASSASGRFQETQYFGPGTRLLVL.

On this clone itself: It may be a read error: a sequence one base away is much more abundant. Other DNA variants within this sample encode the same CDR3. The rearrangement uses TRBV28 and TRBJ1-4, with D perhaps TRBD1 (5 bases). CDR3 size: 11 residues. Per germline, CDR1 MDHEN and CDR2 SYDVKM. Trimming took 6 bases from V and 7 from J, leaving 6 bases between them. CDR3 coding DNA: TGTGCCAGCAGGGGGGGTGAAAAACTGTTTTTT. It is translated as CASRGGEKLFF.

The V gene is TRBV5-6, the J gene TRBJ2-7; no clear D. V lost 2 bases and J lost 3, with 9 bases in between. This CDR3 has 13 amino acids. The V gene's germline CDR1 is SGHDT and CDR2 YYEEEE. In DNA form, the CDR3 reads TGTGCCAGCAGCTTACCGACGGGCTACGAGCAGTACTTC. Encoded protein: CASSLPTGYEQYF.

The rearrangement uses TRBV2 and TRBJ2-1; 11 bases fit TRBD2. The germline CDR1 and CDR2 sequences are SNHLY and FYNNEI. With 6 bases clipped from V and 3 bases from J, the junction kept 4 bases outside the gene matches. There are 15 residues in the CDR3. In nucleotides, the CDR3 is TGTGCCAGCAGGGTCGGGACTAGCGGCTACAATGAGCAGTTCTTC. This encodes CASRVGTSGYNEQFF.